This T cell receptor beta chain was identified during a study of T cells in Graves' hyperthyroidism and ophthalmopathy. Using RNA transcripts as the source, TCR beta CDR3 regions were amplified. TCR CDR3 regions were first amplified by RT-PCR with HTBI primers. TCRdb called the multiplex PCR reads again in MiXCR, with one record for every CDR3 protein. Of around 570,000 distinct CDR3 sequences in the sample, approximately 20% were seen once. This clonotype was detected only a few times. The CDR3 extends over 14 amino acids. Between the trimmed V and J ends, which lost 6 bases and 4 bases, there was a span of 17 bases. Germline V CDR1 and CDR2: DFQATT, SNEGSKA (reference sequence).

This TCR derives from a middle-aged man with Graves' ophthalmopathy. The sequencing sample was made of blood. The chain is built from TRBV20-1 and TRBJ2-3; TRBD2 is a possible D gene (5 bases). Here the CDR3 reads CSAFRGAESDTQYF. The CDR3, as DNA: TGCAGTGCCTTTCGGGGTGCCGAATCAGATACGCAGTATTTT.